A selection of T cell receptor beta chains follows, all from one sample in a study of sequential checkpoint blockade in melanoma. This table comes from immunoSEQ multiplex PCR, and its TCRdb copy is limited to in-frame clones, with some not included. The sample includes approximately 14,000 clones, around 69% of them seen just once. The source was CD8+ T cells sorted from blood (inferred from file names), collected from a patient given nivolumab and ipilimumab in sequence. These receptors originate from a human donor with melanoma. Both conserved end residues are part of each CDR3. D genes are given only for firm matches. Some rows have no size entry. The others give once, few or many, or a class for an expanded clone.

V gene	clone size	D gene	J gene	CDR3 DNA	CDR3 protein
TRBV9	.	TRBD1	TRBJ1-2	TGTGCCAGCAGCGCGTTGACAGGGTTGACTAACTATGGCTACACCTTC	CASSALTGLTNYGYTF
TRBV9	.	.	TRBJ2-1	TGTGCCAGCAGCTCTAAAGGGGCGAATGAGCAGTTCTTC	CASSSKGANEQFF
TRBV7-9	.	TRBD1	TRBJ1-1	TGTGCCAGCAGCCTGGGACAGTTAGAAGCTTTCTTT	CASSLGQLEAFF
TRBV18	few	.	TRBJ2-1	TGTGCCAGCTCACGAAATCCGGGACTCAACGCCGATGAGCAGTTCTTC	CASSRNPGLNADEQFF
TRBV27	.	.	TRBJ1-1	TGTGCCAGCAGTTACAGGGACACCCTCACTGAAGCTTTCTTT	CASSYRDTLTEAFF
TRBV4-1	few	.	TRBJ2-1	TGCGCCAGCAGCCAGGGAAGACAGTCTGTCAATGAGCAGTTCTTC	CASSQGRQSVNEQFF
TRBV9	.	.	TRBJ2-7	TGTGCCAGCAGCGTAGGAGACAGCAGGAACGAGCAGTACTTC	CASSVGDSRNEQYF
TRBV7-9	.	TRBD1	TRBJ1-2	TGTGCCAGCAGCTTAGTAAGCCCAGGGGGGAACTATGGCTACACCTTC	CASSLVSPGGNYGYTF
TRBV10-2	.	TRBD2	TRBJ2-7	TGCGCCAGCAGTGAGTCGGCTAGCGGGGGTATCTACGAGCAGTACTTC	CASSESASGGIYEQYF
TRBV5-1	few	TRBD2	TRBJ2-1	TGCGCCAGCAGGAGCGGGACTAGCGACTACAATGAGCAGTTCTTC	CASRSGTSDYNEQFF
TRBV5-5	.	TRBD1	TRBJ2-7	TGTGCCAGCAGCTTGGGACAGGGATCATACTACGAGCAGTACTTC	CASSLGQGSYYEQYF
TRBV6-6	.	TRBD2	TRBJ2-2	TGTGCCAGCAGTTTTCTAGCGGGAGGGGCCGGGGAGCTGTTTTTT	CASSFLAGGAGELFF
TRBV6-1	.	TRBD2	TRBJ2-5	TGTGCCAGCCGTTCCCTAGCGGGAGTGCAAGAGACCCAGTACTTC	CASRSLAGVQETQYF
TRBV6-5	.	.	TRBJ2-7	TGTGCCAGCAGCCGCGGGCCCTACGAGCAGTACTTC	CASSRGPYEQYF
TRBV2	.	TRBD2	TRBJ2-7	TGTGCCAGCAGTGGGACTAGCGGGAGAACCTACGAGCAGTACTTC	CASSGTSGRTYEQYF
TRBV27	.	TRBD1	TRBJ1-5	TGTGCCAGCAGCCTTAACAGGGGGAATCAGCCCCAGCATTTT	CASSLNRGNQPQHF
TRBV5-1	.	.	TRBJ1-5	TGCGCCAGCAGCTCCTCTGGGGGGGCCAATCAGCCCCAGCATTTT	CASSSSGGANQPQHF
TRBV6-6	.	.	TRBJ1-2	TGTGCCAGCACCCAGGGGTCTTATGGCTACACCTTC	CASTQGSYGYTF
TRBV7-8	.	.	TRBJ1-5	TGTGCCAGCAGCTCCCGACAGGCGGCTTCCGATCAGCCCCAGCATTTT	CASSSRQAASDQPQHF
TRBV6-5	.	.	TRBJ2-1	TGTGCCAGCAGTGGCAGCTACAATGAGCAGTTCTTC	CASSGSYNEQFF
TRBV7-7	.	.	TRBJ2-5	TGTGCTAGCAGCTTAGGCGGGGGCCCCCGAAGGACCCAGTACTTC	CASSLGGGPRRTQYF
TRBV2	.	TRBD2	TRBJ2-1	TGTGCCAGCATACTAGCGGTTAATGAGCAGTTCTTC	CASILAVNEQFF